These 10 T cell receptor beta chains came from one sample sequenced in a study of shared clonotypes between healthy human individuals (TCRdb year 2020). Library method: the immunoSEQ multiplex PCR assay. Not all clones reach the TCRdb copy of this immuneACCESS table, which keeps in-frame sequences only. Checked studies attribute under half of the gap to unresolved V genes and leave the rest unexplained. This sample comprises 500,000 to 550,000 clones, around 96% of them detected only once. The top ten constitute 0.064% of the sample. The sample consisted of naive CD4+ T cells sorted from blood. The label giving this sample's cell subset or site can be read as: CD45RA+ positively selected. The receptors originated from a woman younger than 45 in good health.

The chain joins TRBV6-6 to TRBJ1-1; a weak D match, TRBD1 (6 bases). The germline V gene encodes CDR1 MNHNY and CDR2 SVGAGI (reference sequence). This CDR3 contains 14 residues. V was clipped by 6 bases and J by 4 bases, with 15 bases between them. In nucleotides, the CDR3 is TGTGCCAGCAGGATACAGGGAGATCGCACTGAAGCTTTCTTT. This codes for CASRIQGDRTEAFF.

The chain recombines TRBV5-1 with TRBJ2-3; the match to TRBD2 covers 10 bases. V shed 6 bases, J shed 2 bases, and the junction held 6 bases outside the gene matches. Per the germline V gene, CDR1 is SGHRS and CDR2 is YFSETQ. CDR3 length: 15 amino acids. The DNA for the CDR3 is TGCGCCAGCACCCTAGCGGGAGCCCCCACAGATACGCAGTATTTT. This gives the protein CASTLAGAPTDTQYF.

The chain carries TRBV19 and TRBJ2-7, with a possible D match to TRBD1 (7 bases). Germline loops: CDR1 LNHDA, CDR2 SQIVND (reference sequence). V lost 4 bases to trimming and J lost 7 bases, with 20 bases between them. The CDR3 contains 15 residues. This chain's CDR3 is CASSTPTRQGGEQYF. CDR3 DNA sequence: TGTGCCAGTAGTACCCCCACGCGACAGGGAGGTGAGCAGTACTTC.

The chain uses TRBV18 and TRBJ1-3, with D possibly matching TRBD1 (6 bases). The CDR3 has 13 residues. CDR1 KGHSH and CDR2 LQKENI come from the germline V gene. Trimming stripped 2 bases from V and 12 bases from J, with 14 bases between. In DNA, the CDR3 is TGTGCCAGCTCACCAATGGACAGTGCGAGCATATATTTT. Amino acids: CASSPMDSASIYF. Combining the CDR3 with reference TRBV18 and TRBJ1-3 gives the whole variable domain NAGVMQNPRHLVRRRGQEARLRCSPMKGHSHVYWYRQLPEEGLKFMVYLQKENIIDESGMPKERFSAEFPKEGPSILRIQQVVRGDSAAYFCASSPMDSASIYFGEGSWLTVV.

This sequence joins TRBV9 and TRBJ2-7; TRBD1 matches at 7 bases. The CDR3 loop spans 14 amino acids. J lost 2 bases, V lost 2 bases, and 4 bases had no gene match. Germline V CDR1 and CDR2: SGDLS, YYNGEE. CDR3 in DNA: TGTGCCAGCAGCGTGGGGACAGCTACCTACGAGCAGTACTTC. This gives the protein CASSVGTATYEQYF.

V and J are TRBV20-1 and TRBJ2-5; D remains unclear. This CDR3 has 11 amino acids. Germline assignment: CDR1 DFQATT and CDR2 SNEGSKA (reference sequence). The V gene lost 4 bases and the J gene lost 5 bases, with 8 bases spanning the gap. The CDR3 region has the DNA TGCAGTGCTACTAGGTTCGAGACCCAGTACTTC. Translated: CSATRFETQYF.

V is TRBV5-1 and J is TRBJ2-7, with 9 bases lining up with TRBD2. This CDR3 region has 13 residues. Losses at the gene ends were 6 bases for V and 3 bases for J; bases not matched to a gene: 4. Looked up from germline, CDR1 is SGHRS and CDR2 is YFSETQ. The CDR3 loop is CASNSGGNYEQYF. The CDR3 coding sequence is TGCGCCAGCAATAGCGGGGGTAACTACGAGCAGTACTTC. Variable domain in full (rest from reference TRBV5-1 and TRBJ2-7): KAGVTQTPRYLIKTRGQQVTLSCSPISGHRSVSWYQQTPGQGLQFLFEYFSETQRNKGNFPGRFSGRQFSNSRSEMNVSTLELGDSALYLCASNSGGNYEQYFGPGTRLTVT.

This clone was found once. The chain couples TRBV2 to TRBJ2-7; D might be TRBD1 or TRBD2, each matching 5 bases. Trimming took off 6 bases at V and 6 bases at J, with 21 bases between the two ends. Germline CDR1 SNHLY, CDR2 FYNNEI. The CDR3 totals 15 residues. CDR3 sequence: CASRGDAFGGREQYF. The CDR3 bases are TGTGCCAGCAGGGGGGATGCCTTTGGGGGACGCGAGCAGTACTTC.

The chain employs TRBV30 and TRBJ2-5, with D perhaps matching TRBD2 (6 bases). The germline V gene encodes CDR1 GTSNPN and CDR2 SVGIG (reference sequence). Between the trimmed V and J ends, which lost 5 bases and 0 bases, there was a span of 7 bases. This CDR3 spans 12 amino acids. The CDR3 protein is CAWWTNQETQYF. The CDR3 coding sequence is TGTGCCTGGTGGACTAACCAAGAGACCCAGTACTTC. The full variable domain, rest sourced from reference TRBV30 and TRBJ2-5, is SQTIHQWPATLVQPVGSPLSLECTVEGTSNPNLYWYRQAAGRGLQLLFYSVGIGQISSEVPQNLSASRPQDRQFILSSKKLLLSDSGFYLCAWWTNQETQYFGPGTRLLVL.

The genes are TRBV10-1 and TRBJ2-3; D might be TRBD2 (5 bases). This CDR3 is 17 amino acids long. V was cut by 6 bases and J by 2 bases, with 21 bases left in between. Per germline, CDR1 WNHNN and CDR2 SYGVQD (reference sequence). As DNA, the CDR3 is TGCGCCAGCAGCCGAGAGGGAAGGCCGTCTCCCACAGATACGCAGTATTTT. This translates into CASSREGRPSPTDTQYF.